Presented here are 9 T cell receptor beta chains from one specimen sequenced in a study of shared clonotypes between healthy human individuals. Assay used: immunoSEQ multiplex PCR; TCRdb lists only in-frame clones, some missing. The table records a few hundred thousand clones, around 95% of them present only once. Cells designated naive CD8 were CD45RO-negative and were positively selected for CCR7, with terminally differentiated effector memory CD45RA+ cells excluded. Sequencing was carried out using naive CD8+ T cells sorted from blood. These receptors came from a woman in her 30s in good health.

The V call is TRBV5-4, the J call TRBJ2-7, with D perhaps TRBD1 (5 bases). Trimming removed 0 bases from V and 2 bases from J, with 9 bases in between. The CDR3 extends over 14 amino acids. The germline V gene has CDR1 SGHNT and CDR2 YYREEE (reference sequence). The CDR3 DNA reads as TGTGCCAGCAGCTTGGGGGGCACAGCCTACGAGCAGTACTTC. Translating gives CASSLGGTAYEQYF.

This chain connects TRBV6-5 to TRBJ2-1; a possible D gene is TRBD2 (6 bases). CDR1 is MNHEY and CDR2 is SVGAGI in the germline V gene. V was pared by 0 bases and J by 2 bases, with 11 bases between. The length of the CDR3 is 16 residues. CDR3 loop: CASSYSPRDPYNEQFF. The DNA for the CDR3 is TGTGCCAGCAGTTACTCGCCGCGGGATCCCTACAATGAGCAGTTCTTC.

This clone was found once. The gene calls are TRBV6-1 and TRBJ2-1, with 11 nucleotides matching TRBD2. V trimming: 4 bases; J trimming: 2 bases; junction bases outside the gene matches: 7. Germline CDR1 reads MNHNS; CDR2 reads SASEGT. The CDR3 spans 17 residues. CDR3 protein: CASSVPGLAAPYNEQFF. DNA of the CDR3: TGTGCCAGCAGTGTACCGGGACTAGCGGCCCCCTACAATGAGCAGTTCTTC.

The count of this clone is one. The J gene is TRBJ2-1, the V gene TRBV13, with D tentatively TRBD1 (6 bases). The germline V and J ends were trimmed by 5 bases and 7 bases, with 9 bases remaining between them. Germline CDR1 reads PRHDT; CDR2 reads FYEKMQ (reference sequence). The CDR3 covers 12 residues. The CDR3 bases are TGTGCCAGCAGCCGCCAGGGGAATGAGCAGTTCTTC. Its protein product is CASSRQGNEQFF.

The V call is TRBV29-1, the J call TRBJ2-2; 14 nucleotides align to TRBD2. The CDR3 spans 17 residues. After removal of 7 bases from V and 0 bases from J, the junction contained 7 bases not matched to a gene. The germline gives CDR1 SQVTM, CDR2 ANQGSEA. The CDR3 DNA reads TGCAGCGCAGGACTAGCGGGAGGCCGAACGAACACCGGGGAGCTGTTTTTT. Protein sequence: CSAGLAGGRTNTGELFF.

The CDR3: CATSRDKGSGYTF. The DNA of the CDR3 is TGTGCCACCAGCAGAGATAAAGGATCTGGCTACACCTTC. V and J are TRBV15 and TRBJ1-2; D not resolved. The CDR3 is 13 residues long. V was cut by 0 bases and J by 7 bases, with 9 bases left in between. CDR1 and CDR2 from the germline V gene are LNHNV and YYDKDF (reference sequence).

V gene TRBV9 combines with J gene TRBJ2-3; 8 bases agree with TRBD1. The CDR3 runs to 14 residues. Germline V gene sequence: CDR1 SGDLS, CDR2 YYNGEE. V lost 5 bases, J lost 3 bases, and 5 bases stayed unmatched. This CDR3 reads CASSTGTGTDTQYF. The CDR3 bases are TGTGCCAGCAGTACAGGGACAGGAACAGATACGCAGTATTTT. Complete variable domain (other parts from reference TRBV9 and TRBJ2-3): DSGVTQTPKHLITATGQRVTLRCSPRSGDLSVYWYQQSLDQGLQFLIQYYNGEERAKGNILERFSAQQFPDLHSELNLSSLELGDSALYFCASSTGTGTDTQYFGPGTRLTVL.

The table lists this clone with a few counts. The rearrangement joins TRBV7-8 to TRBJ1-5, with TRBD1 identical over 7 bases. Germline V gene sequence: CDR1 SGHVS, CDR2 FQNEAQ. The CDR3 runs to 15 residues. Unmatched junction bases numbered 4, after V lost 4 bases and J lost 1 base. The CDR3 protein is CASSSPGQSNQPQHF. Written as DNA, the CDR3 is TGTGCCAGCAGCTCTCCGGGACAGAGCAATCAGCCCCAGCATTTT.

V usage is TRBV28 and J usage is TRBJ1-1, with D perhaps TRBD1 (6 bases). CDR3 size: 14 residues. In germline, CDR1 is MDHEN, CDR2 SYDVKM. V lost 6 bases, J lost 5 bases, and 16 bases lay in between. The CDR3 sequence is CASSVRGTQTEAFF. The DNA of the CDR3 is TGTGCCAGCAGCGTTAGGGGGACACAGACTGAAGCTTTCTTT.